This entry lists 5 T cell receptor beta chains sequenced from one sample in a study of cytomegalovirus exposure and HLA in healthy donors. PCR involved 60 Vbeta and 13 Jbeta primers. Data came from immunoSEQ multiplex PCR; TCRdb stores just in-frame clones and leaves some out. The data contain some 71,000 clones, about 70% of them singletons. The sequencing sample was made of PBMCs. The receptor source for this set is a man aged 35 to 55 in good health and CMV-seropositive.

The CDR3, as DNA: TGCGCCAGCAGCACGACAGGATTGGGCACTGAAGCTTTCTTT. It translates to CASSTTGLGTEAFF. J is TRBJ1-1 and V is TRBV5-1; a possible D gene is TRBD1 (6 bases). V lost 4 bases and J 4 bases, leaving 14 bases between the germline ends. The germline V gene has CDR1 SGHRS and CDR2 YFSETQ. This CDR3 contains 14 residues.

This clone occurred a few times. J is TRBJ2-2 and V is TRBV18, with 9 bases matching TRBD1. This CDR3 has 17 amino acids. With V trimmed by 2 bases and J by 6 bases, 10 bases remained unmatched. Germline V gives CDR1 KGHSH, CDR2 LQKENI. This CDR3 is CASSPSPTGGVAGELFF. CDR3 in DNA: TGTGCCAGCTCACCATCGCCCACAGGGGGCGTCGCCGGGGAGCTGTTTTTT.

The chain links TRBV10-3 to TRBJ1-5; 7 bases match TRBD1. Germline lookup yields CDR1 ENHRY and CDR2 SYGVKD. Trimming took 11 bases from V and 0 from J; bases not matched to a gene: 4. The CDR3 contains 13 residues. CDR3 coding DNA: TGTGCCTCCAGGGGGGATAGCAATCAGCCCCAGCATTTT. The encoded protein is CASRGDSNQPQHF.

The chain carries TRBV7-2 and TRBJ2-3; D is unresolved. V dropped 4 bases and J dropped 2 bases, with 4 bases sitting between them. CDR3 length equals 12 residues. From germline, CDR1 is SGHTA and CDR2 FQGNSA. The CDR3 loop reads CASSSLTDTQYF. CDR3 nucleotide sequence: TGTGCCAGCAGCTCCCTCACAGATACGCAGTATTTT.

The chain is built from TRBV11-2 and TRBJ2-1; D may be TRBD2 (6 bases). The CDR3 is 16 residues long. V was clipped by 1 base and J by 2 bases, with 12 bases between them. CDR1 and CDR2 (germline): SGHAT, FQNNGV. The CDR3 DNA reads TGTGCCAGCAGCTTAGTGGGGGGACCTACCTACAATGAGCAGTTCTTC. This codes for CASSLVGGPTYNEQFF.